This T cell receptor beta chain is from a study of blood T cell repertoires in COVID-19. Whole-study context: Specimens from acute and convalescent COVID-19 originated in the United States, Italy and Spain. PBMCs, B-cell-depleted T cells, or T cells were the source of the cDNA or gDNA that made up the material.

Under the authors' procedure: Amplifying reference gene primers gave estimates of nucleated cell counts. Clones were read by immunoSEQ multiplex PCR, and TCRdb kept only the in-frame ones, dropping some. The V and J calls and the clone size are those of that table, but D and trimming were determined from the DNA. The profile shows approximately 99,000 clones, about four fifths of them singletons. Notes on this clone: At one of its ends the junction is not consistent with the germline gene, which may arise from a read error.

Germline CDR1 is SGHRS and CDR2 is YFSETQ. There are 14 residues in the CDR3. The material sequenced was peripheral blood. The receptor was derived from an elderly woman with active or convalescent COVID-19. The gene calls are TRBV5-1 and TRBJ1-2, with a tentative D call TRBD1 (6 bases). DNA of the CDR3: TGTGCCAGCAGCTTGGCAGGGGACGACTATGGCTACACCTTC. Translated: CASSLAGDDYGYTF.